The T cell receptor (beta chain) described here comes from a study of T cell responses to AZD1222 COVID-19 vaccine. Using immunoSEQ multiplex PCR, the repertoire was profiled, and TCRdb retains in-frame clones only, with some absent. The sample records about 150,000 clones, 92% being singletons. General study findings and limits: Increases in Spike-specific TCR breadth and depth were seen after two AZD1222 doses. White British people made up most donors, females outnumbered males, and clonal diversity was possibly underestimated. Researchers took repertoire samples only after the peak T cell response had come.

As to this clone: What it binds is unknown.

V gave up 2 bases and J gave up 10 bases, with 11 bases separating them. CDR3 length: 12 amino acids. Germline lookup yields CDR1 MNHEY and CDR2 SVGAGI. The TCR sequence derives from an adult in good health. The sequencing here drew on peripheral blood, taken on day 0 of AZD1222 vaccination. The chain uses TRBV6-5 and TRBJ1-1; a weak D match, TRBD1 (6 bases). The CDR3 region has the DNA TGTGCCAGCAGTTACCCACAGGGAGCAGCTTTCTTT. Translated: CASSYPQGAAFF.